This is a list of T cell receptor beta chains from one sample in a study of post-analysis software for immune sequencing data. From the PCR reads, TCRdb called clonotypes with MiXCR, one entry per CDR3 protein. The table lists about 400,000 distinct CDR3 sequences, roughly 36% of them singletons, with about an eighth in the top ten. Source material: blood. The receptor source for this set is a girl between 10 and 17 years old with multiple sclerosis. Both conserved end residues are part of each CDR3. D genes are given only for firm matches. Expanded clones get a size class; other rows say once, few or many, or leave the size out.

V: TRBV5-6
size: few
D: TRBD1
J: TRBJ1-1
CDR3: CASSFVGTVRSEAFF
DNA: TGTGCCAGCAGCTTCGTCGGGACAGTGAGGTCTGAAGCTTTCTTT

V: TRBV20-1
size: few
D: .
J: TRBJ1-2
CDR3: CSARVRGQRRDFYGYTF
DNA: TGCAGTGCTAGAGTCAGGGGCCAACGGAGGGACTTTTATGGCTACACCTTC

V: TRBV7-6
size: few
D: .
J: TRBJ2-7
CDR3: CASSLAGTSRGEQYF
DNA: TGTGCCAGCAGCTTAGCCGGGACATCGCGGGGCGAGCAGTACTTC

V: TRBV27
size: .
D: .
J: TRBJ1-1
CDR3: CASSSPPGRGNTEAFF
DNA: TGTGCCAGCAGTTCTCCTCCGGGACGAGGGAACACTGAAGCTTTCTTT

V: TRBV12-3/TRBV12-4
size: .
D: .
J: TRBJ2-7
CDR3: CASSGTPTDYEQYF
DNA: TGTGCCAGCAGCGGGACTCCTACCGACTACGAGCAGTACTTC

V: TRBV28
size: .
D: TRBD2
J: TRBJ2-1
CDR3: CASTVHGGAFNEQFF
DNA: TGTGCCAGCACCGTCCACGGGGGGGCCTTCAATGAGCAGTTCTTC

V: TRBV7-2
size: many
D: TRBD1
J: TRBJ2-1
CDR3: CASIPGTGVGEQFF
DNA: TGTGCCAGCATCCCAGGGACAGGGGTAGGTGAGCAGTTCTTC

V: TRBV6-5
size: .
D: TRBD2
J: TRBJ2-1
CDR3: CASSYSSGGAWNEQFF
DNA: TGTGCCAGCAGTTACTCTAGCGGGGGGGCGTGGAATGAGCAGTTCTTC

V: TRBV7-2
size: .
D: .
J: TRBJ2-5
CDR3: CASAYQETQYF
DNA: TGTGCCAGCGCGTACCAAGAGACCCAGTACTTC

V: TRBV20-1
size: few
D: TRBD1
J: TRBJ2-7
CDR3: CSARDRGRWYEQYF
DNA: TGCAGTGCTAGAGACAGGGGGCGCTGGTACGAGCAGTACTTC

V: TRBV5-5
size: .
D: .
J: TRBJ1-2
CDR3: CASSANQANNYGYTF
DNA: TGTGCCAGCAGCGCTAACCAGGCTAATAACTATGGCTACACCTTC

V: TRBV20-1
size: once
D: TRBD2
J: TRBJ2-3
CDR3: CSASRRLADTDTQYF
DNA: TGCAGTGCTAGTCGGCGACTAGCGGACACAGATACGCAGTATTTT

V: TRBV4-1
size: .
D: .
J: TRBJ2-7
CDR3: CASSQFPRRAGSSYNEQYF
DNA: TGCGCCAGCAGCCAATTTCCCAGGCGGGCAGGGAGCTCCTACAATGAGCAGTACTTC

V: TRBV20-1
size: few
D: .
J: TRBJ1-4
CDR3: CSTSITGEKLFF
DNA: TGCAGTACAAGTATTACAGGAGAAAAACTGTTTTTT